This record looks at one TCR beta chain sequence and its context. The antigen is unknown. The PCR contained 60 Vbeta and 13 Jbeta primers. This table comes from immunoSEQ multiplex PCR, and its TCRdb copy is limited to in-frame clones, with some not included. The sample has about 160,000 clones, around 90% seen once. Germline loops: CDR1 LNHDA, CDR2 SQIVND (reference sequence). V was pared by 4 bases and J by 1 base, with 17 bases between. The CDR3 has 17 residues. The data are from a study of cytomegalovirus exposure and HLA in healthy donors. Study-wide results and caveats: Upon later analysis, HLA-associated TCR beta chains proved more clonally expanded than other, equally common chains. After further analysis at a later stage, roughly 15,000 TCR beta sequences were associated with HLA alleles at 0.05 false discovery rate. A link between a missense DCLRE1C variant and TCR beta V- and J-gene trimming emerged from a later analysis. Published work reported that the classifier diagnosed cytomegalovirus status with high specificity and sensitivity.

Sequencing input: PBMCs. V usage is TRBV19 and J usage is TRBJ1-5; possibly TRBD1 for D (6 bases). This TCR was recovered from a woman aged 30 to 39 in good health and CMV-seronegative. CDR3 region: CASSTPMGQASNQPQHF. Here the CDR3 DNA reads TGTGCCAGTAGTACCCCCATGGGACAAGCGAGCAATCAGCCCCAGCATTTT.